The clone carrying this T cell receptor beta chain was found a few times. The target antigen is unknown. This sample stems from a study of cytomegalovirus exposure and HLA in healthy donors. Study-level findings and limits: Later findings reportedly placed an Asian-associated ancestry cluster below the approximately 700-donor mean for N-insertions. Across donors, most TCRs were seen rarely, yet some public ones were widespread.

Primers: 60 Vbeta forward and 13 Jbeta reverse. Clones were read by immunoSEQ multiplex PCR, and TCRdb kept only the in-frame ones, dropping some. Here the sample spans about 140,000 clones, 78% being singletons. The sequence was obtained from a female donor in good health and CMV-seronegative. The sequenced material came from PBMCs.

The DNA of the CDR3 is TGTGCCAGCACGCCCGGCGGCTACGAGCAGTACTTC. Its protein product is CASTPGGYEQYF. The rearrangement links TRBV5-5 to TRBJ2-7; D is unresolved. This CDR3 is built from 12 residues. V was cut by 6 bases and J by 3 bases, with 10 bases left in between. Germline V gene sequence: CDR1 SGHKS, CDR2 YYEKEE (reference sequence).